What follows are 30 T cell receptor beta chains derived from one specimen sequenced in a study of tumor-infiltrating lymphocytes in localized non-small cell lung cancer (dated by TCRdb to the early 2020s). To prepare the library, the immunoSEQ multiplex PCR assay was applied. In its TCRdb copy, this immuneACCESS table keeps in-frame sequences only and misses some clones. Where compared with another copy, unresolved V genes explain less than half of these, and the others have no known cause. Counted in this sample were over 10,000 clones; around 71% of them appeared once. The biggest ten clones account for roughly 11% of the sample. Sequencing was carried out using uninvolved lung tissue not adjacent to the tumor. The receptors here all came from a human donor with non-small cell lung cancer.

This chain connects TRBV19 to TRBJ2-7, with D possibly matching TRBD2 (6 bases). Trimming left V 3 bases short and J 3 bases short, with 15 bases between. Germline V gene lookup returns CDR1 LNHDA and CDR2 SQIVND (reference sequence). The length of the CDR3 is 15 residues. The CDR3 bases are TGTGCCAGTAGTATTCTAGGGAGGTCTAACTACGAGCAGTACTTC. Its translation is CASSILGRSNYEQYF.

V gene TRBV5-6 combines with J gene TRBJ2-5; D might be TRBD2 (5 bases). The length of the CDR3 is 13 residues. The V gene's germline CDR1 is SGHDT and CDR2 YYEEEE. V lost 6 bases and J lost 4, with 13 bases in between. The DNA for the CDR3 is TGTGCCAGCAAGGGTGAGGGTTCAGAGACCCAGTACTTC. Translating it yields CASKGEGSETQYF.

There are a few counts of this clone. This chain's CDR3 is CASSGRLASGTDTQYF. The CDR3 nucleotides read TGTGCCAGTAGTGGGAGGTTGGCTAGCGGCACAGATACGCAGTATTTT. The V call is TRBV19, the J call TRBJ2-3; possible D gene TRBD2, 6 bases. The V gene lost 5 bases and the J gene lost 1 base, with 16 bases spanning the gap. CDR1 and CDR2 (germline): LNHDA, SQIVND (reference sequence). The CDR3 is 16 residues long.

CDR3: CASSAFTSGRAGEQFF. The CDR3 nucleotides are TGTGCCAGCAGCGCCTTCACTAGCGGGAGGGCCGGGGAGCAGTTCTTC. This chain joins TRBV9 and TRBJ2-1; 13 bases map to TRBD2. The CDR3 length is 16 residues. V lost 3 bases and J lost 10; bases outside the gene matches: 10. Germline CDR1 is SGDLS and CDR2 is YYNGEE.

V gene TRBV11-2 combines with J gene TRBJ2-3, with a tentative D call TRBD1 (6 bases). Trimming left V 4 bases short and J 2 bases short, with 13 bases between. The CDR3 is 15 residues long. Germline V gene sequence: CDR1 SGHAT, CDR2 FQNNGV. Here the CDR3 DNA reads TGTGCCAGCAGCTCACGACAGGAAAACACAGATACGCAGTATTTT. As protein: CASSSRQENTDTQYF.

The chain employs TRBV7-9 and TRBJ1-2, with 7 bases fitting TRBD1. This CDR3 spans 14 amino acids. The trim removed 5 bases at V and 0 bases at J, leaving 3 bases unmatched. Germline V lookup: CDR1 SEHNR, CDR2 FQNEAQ (reference sequence). CDR3 sequence reads: CASSRTGTNYGYTF. CDR3 sequence (DNA): TGTGCCAGCAGCCGGACAGGAACTAACTATGGCTACACCTTC.

This clone has just a few counts. This chain links TRBV7-9 with TRBJ2-1, with a tentative D call TRBD2 (5 bases). The CDR3 runs to 15 residues. The germline gives CDR1 SEHNR, CDR2 FQNEAQ (reference sequence). V was cut by 5 bases and J by 3 bases, with 14 bases left in between. The CDR3 nucleotides are TGTGCCAGCAGCCCTTTACTAGTAGGCTACAATGAGCAGTTCTTC. Protein sequence: CASSPLLVGYNEQFF.

The rearrangement uses TRBV5-4 and TRBJ1-6, with D maybe TRBD1 (5 bases). CDR1 SGHNT and CDR2 YYREEE come from the germline V gene (reference sequence). V was cut by 4 bases and J by 10 bases, with 15 bases left in between. The length of the CDR3 is 14 residues. CDR3 DNA: TGTGCCAGCAGCCCTCAGGGACTGGGGTCACCCCTCCACTTT. Translated: CASSPQGLGSPLHF.

The V call is TRBV4-3, the J call TRBJ2-1; a weak D match, TRBD2 (6 bases). In germline, CDR1 is LGHNA, CDR2 YSLEER. The germline V and J ends were trimmed by 0 bases and 7 bases, with 7 bases remaining between them. The CDR3 is 13 residues long. CDR3 in DNA: TGCGCCAGCAGCCAAGAGCGGGGTAATGAGCAGTTCTTC. Residues: CASSQERGNEQFF.

The chain uses TRBV7-9 and TRBJ2-5; 9 bases map to TRBD1. The germline CDR1 and CDR2 sequences are SEHNR and FQNEAQ (reference sequence). V lost 2 bases, J lost 3 bases, and 4 bases stayed unmatched. This CDR3 is 15 amino acids long. The CDR3 DNA sequence: TGTGCCAGCAGCTTACTCGGGGACAGGGAAGAGACCCAGTACTTC. The encoded protein is CASSLLGDREETQYF.

This clone has just a few counts. The J gene is TRBJ2-2, the V gene TRBV28; D uncertain. The CDR3 is 12 residues long. Germline-derived CDR1 and CDR2 are MDHEN and SYDVKM. Trimming removed 0 bases at V and 5 bases at J, with 1 base between. CDR3 sequence reads: CASSLWTGELFF. CDR3 coding DNA: TGTGCCAGCAGTTTATGGACCGGGGAGCTGTTTTTT.

The V gene is TRBV6-5, the J gene TRBJ2-2, with 7 positions matching TRBD1. V lost 3 bases to trimming and J lost 0 bases; unmatched junction nucleotides: 4. The CDR3 has 16 amino acids. Germline V gene data show CDR1 as MNHEY and CDR2 as SVGAGI. CDR3 coding DNA: TGTGCCAGCAGTTATGGTGGACAGGCGAACACCGGGGAGCTGTTTTTT. This sequence encodes CASSYGGQANTGELFF.

This clone has just a few counts. V is TRBV5-4 and J is TRBJ2-3; no clear D. Trimming removed 7 bases from V and 2 bases from J, with 11 bases in between. Looked up from germline, CDR1 is SGHNT and CDR2 is YYREEE (reference sequence). There are 13 residues in the CDR3. This CDR3 is CASGRGYTDTQYF. Here the CDR3 DNA reads TGTGCCAGCGGGCGTGGGTACACAGATACGCAGTATTTT.

For the CDR3, the DNA is TGTGCCAGCAGTTTAAAGCTGGCATACAATTCACCCCTCCACTTT. Its protein product is CASSLKLAYNSPLHF. This rearrangement joins TRBV27 to TRBJ1-6; D ambiguous. The V end was cut by 2 bases, the J end by 7 bases, with 12 bases between. Germline values: CDR1 MNHEY, CDR2 SMNVEV (reference sequence). This CDR3 has 15 residues.

This clone was seen a few times. The V gene is TRBV6-1, the J gene TRBJ1-2, with D unresolved. The CDR3 runs 11 residues. Germline CDR1 and CDR2: MNHNS and SASEGT. Trimming removed 1 base at V and 9 bases at J, with 6 bases between. The CDR3 reads CASSEVQSYTF. CDR3 nucleotides: TGTGCCAGCAGTGAAGTCCAGAGCTACACCTTC.

J is TRBJ2-1 and V is TRBV6-5, with D possibly being TRBD1 (5 bases). This CDR3 region has 13 residues. V lost 6 bases and J 6 bases, leaving 12 bases between the germline ends. From germline, CDR1 is MNHEY and CDR2 SVGAGI. This chain's CDR3 is CASRRDSFNEQFF. The CDR3 coding sequence is TGTGCCAGCAGACGAGACAGTTTCAATGAGCAGTTCTTC.

By sample share, this clone is medium-sized (0.01 to 0.1%). The V and J genes are TRBV19 and TRBJ1-1, with no clear D. CDR1 and CDR2 (germline): LNHDA, SQIVND (reference sequence). V was clipped by 3 bases and J by 0 bases, with 8 bases between them. The CDR3 loop spans 14 amino acids. CDR3 nucleotide sequence: TGTGCCAGTAGTATTGTTCATCTGAACACTGAAGCTTTCTTT. Translation: CASSIVHLNTEAFF.

The chain links TRBV7-9 to TRBJ1-1, with D possibly TRBD1 on 5 matching bases. This CDR3 is built from 15 residues. Trimming left V 2 bases short and J 9 bases short, with 19 bases between. Germline assignment: CDR1 SEHNR and CDR2 FQNEAQ (reference sequence). DNA of the CDR3: TGTGCCAGCAGCTTAACTAGGGGCGAACTGGCTAAAGCTTTCTTT. Its translation: CASSLTRGELAKAFF.

This sequence joins TRBV11-3 and TRBJ2-7; 8 bases line up with TRBD2. V shed 3 bases, J shed 1 base, and the junction held 11 bases outside the gene matches. Germline CDR1 and CDR2: SGHNT and YENEEA. The CDR3 runs to 17 residues. Here the CDR3 DNA reads TGTGCCAGCAGCTTTTATCTGGCGGGGGGTGGGTCCTACGAGCAGTACTTC. Encoded protein: CASSFYLAGGGSYEQYF.

The V gene is TRBV5-4, the J gene TRBJ2-5, with 7 bases lining up with TRBD2. The CDR3 runs to 14 residues. The ends lost 3 bases at V and 7 bases at J; junction bases unmatched: 9. CDR1 is SGHNT, CDR2 YYREEE, per germline (reference sequence). The DNA of the CDR3 is TGTGCCAGCAGCTCCACCGCGGGGGTGGCGACCCAGTACTTC. Protein product: CASSSTAGVATQYF.

This clone showed up just a few times. V usage is TRBV7-6 and J usage is TRBJ2-3; 12 bases map to TRBD2. The germline gives CDR1 SGHVS, CDR2 FNYEAQ. V lost 1 base to trimming and J lost 4 bases; unmatched junction nucleotides: 6. There are 17 residues in the CDR3. For the CDR3, the DNA is TGTGCCAGCAGCTTAGAGGCTAGCGGGAGGGCCCCAGATACGCAGTATTTT. This encodes CASSLEASGRAPDTQYF.

The chain links TRBV10-1 to TRBJ2-1, with 9 positions matching TRBD2. This CDR3 has 17 amino acids. Germline CDR1 is WNHNN and CDR2 is SYGVQD (reference sequence). V was clipped by 0 bases and J by 4 bases; unmatched bases: 7. The CDR3 DNA follows: TGCGCCAGCAGTGAGTCGATTAGCGGGAGCGGGTACAATGAGCAGTTCTTC. Translated, it gives CASSESISGSGYNEQFF.

This clone was counted a few times. The chain has TRBV20-1 and TRBJ2-1; D not certain. The CDR3 has 10 residues. Looked up from germline, CDR1 is DFQATT and CDR2 is SNEGSKA (reference sequence). Trimming removed 5 bases from V and 4 bases from J, with 3 bases in between. The CDR3: CSAGYNEQFF. In DNA, the CDR3 is TGCAGTGCTGGGTACAATGAGCAGTTCTTC.

The chain recombines TRBV5-1 with TRBJ2-3; D gene uncertain. The germline gives CDR1 SGHRS, CDR2 YFSETQ. The V end was cut by 3 bases, the J end by 4 bases, with 6 bases between. CDR3 length: 12 residues. In DNA form, the CDR3 reads TGCGCCAGCAGCTCCACGGCAGATACGCAGTATTTT. Translation gives CASSSTADTQYF. The whole variable domain, remainder taken from reference TRBV5-1 and TRBJ2-3, is KAGVTQTPRYLIKTRGQQVTLSCSPISGHRSVSWYQQTPGQGLQFLFEYFSETQRNKGNFPGRFSGRQFSNSRSEMNVSTLELGDSALYLCASSSTADTQYFGPGTRLTVL.

The sample holds a few counts of this clone. The J gene is TRBJ2-4, the V gene TRBV19; 8 bases match TRBD1. This CDR3 contains 13 residues. J was trimmed by 15 bases and V by 4 bases; bases with no gene match: 11. CDR1 LNHDA and CDR2 SQIVND come from the germline V gene (reference sequence). CDR3 region: CASSTQPGTGRYF. In DNA form, the CDR3 reads TGTGCCAGTAGTACCCAACCGGGGACAGGAAGGTACTTC.

This clone is a singleton in its sample. This chain links TRBV7-2 with TRBJ1-1; D possibly corresponds to TRBD1 (5 bases). This CDR3 region has 15 residues. V gave up 3 bases and J gave up 3 bases, with 14 bases separating them. CDR1 is SGHTA and CDR2 is FQGNSA in the germline V gene. The CDR3 reads CASSLARELDTEAFF. The CDR3 coding sequence is TGTGCCAGCAGCTTGGCCAGGGAGTTGGACACTGAAGCTTTCTTT.

V is TRBV6-6 and J is TRBJ2-7; TRBD1 matches at 9 bases. J gave up 3 bases and V 5 bases, and 5 bases lay outside the gene matches. The CDR3 spans 14 residues. Germline-derived CDR1 and CDR2 are MNHNY and SVGAGI (reference sequence). The CDR3 loop reads CASSPRTGVYEQYF. The CDR3 region has the DNA TGTGCCAGCAGTCCTAGGACAGGGGTCTACGAGCAGTACTTC.

The chain combines TRBV13 with TRBJ1-1; D not certain. Looked up from germline, CDR1 is PRHDT and CDR2 is FYEKMQ (reference sequence). The CDR3 has 12 residues. Trimming pared 2 bases from V and 10 bases from J, leaving 11 bases between. The CDR3 is CASSLKGLGAFF. In DNA, the CDR3 is TGTGCCAGCAGCTTAAAGGGCCTGGGAGCTTTCTTT.

This clone came up once. V is TRBV9 and J is TRBJ1-2; D is perhaps TRBD1 (6 bases). The germline V gene encodes CDR1 SGDLS and CDR2 YYNGEE. This CDR3 comprises 15 residues. V lost 0 bases, J lost 6 bases, and 15 bases lay in between. The CDR3: CASSVEPTGPNGYTF. The CDR3 DNA sequence: TGTGCCAGCAGCGTAGAACCTACAGGGCCGAATGGCTACACCTTC.

The CDR3 loop is CASSVDVRWDTQYF. The CDR3 DNA reads TGTGCCAGCAGCGTAGACGTCCGGTGGGATACGCAGTATTTT. This rearrangement joins TRBV9 to TRBJ2-3, with D uncertain. Trimming took 0 bases from V and 6 from J, leaving 11 bases between them. This CDR3 has 14 residues. CDR1 is SGDLS and CDR2 is YYNGEE in the germline V gene.